Listed below are T cell receptor beta chains from one sample, sequenced in a study of cytomegalovirus exposure and HLA in healthy donors. The assay was immunoSEQ multiplex PCR, and TCRdb's table has in-frame clones only and misses some. Here the sample spans fewer than 100,000 clones, roughly 94% being singletons. The specimen sequenced was PBMCs. The receptors were sampled from a young woman in good health and CMV-seronegative. Both conserved end residues are part of each CDR3. D genes are given only for firm matches. Clone size is stated in some rows and not others, as once, few, many or a class when expanded.

j_gene	abundance	v_gene	d_gene	CDR3aa	CDR3nt
TRBJ1-2	once	TRBV14	TRBD1	CASSHARGSGGVYGYTF	TGTGCCAGCAGCCACGCACGGGGATCAGGGGGCGTCTATGGCTACACCTTC
TRBJ2-1	.	TRBV18	.	CASSSGEPPQGQFF	TGTGCCAGCTCGTCAGGTGAACCCCCCCAGGGGCAGTTCTTC
TRBJ2-7	once	TRBV6-1	.	CASRTTGLSYEQYF	TGTGCCAGCAGAACAACGGGACTCTCCTACGAGCAGTACTTC
TRBJ1-6	.	TRBV30	.	CAWSVEVGSNSPLHF	TGTGCCTGGAGTGTTGAGGTGGGGAGCAATTCACCCCTCCACTTT
TRBJ2-2	.	TRBV11-2	TRBD2	CASRTASGGVGELFF	TGTGCCAGCAGAACAGCTAGCGGGGGGGTCGGGGAGCTGTTTTTT
TRBJ2-2	.	TRBV29-1	.	CSVFDSNTGELFF	TGCAGCGTTTTTGACAGTAACACCGGGGAGCTGTTTTTT
TRBJ2-3	.	TRBV30	.	CAWRASRLSTDTQYF	TGTGCCTGGAGAGCTAGTAGGTTGAGCACAGATACGCAGTATTTT
TRBJ2-7	.	TRBV28	.	CASHDGLGAYEQYF	TGTGCCAGCCATGACGGATTAGGGGCTTACGAGCAGTACTTC
TRBJ2-7	.	TRBV2	TRBD1	CASSLQGAHNSEQYF	TGTGCCAGCAGTCTACAGGGGGCGCATAATTCCGAGCAGTACTTC
TRBJ2-1	.	TRBV19	TRBD2	CASSLLAGGANEQFF	TGTGCCAGTAGCTTACTAGCGGGGGGGGCCAATGAGCAGTTCTTC
TRBJ1-5	.	TRBV30	.	CAWSRQGNQPQHF	TGTGCCTGGAGTAGGCAGGGCAATCAGCCCCAGCATTTT
TRBJ1-2	.	TRBV5-1	.	CASSFDINYGYTF	TGCGCCAGCAGCTTCGACATCAACTATGGCTACACCTTC
TRBJ2-1	.	TRBV7-6	TRBD2	CASSLVLAGGNRNEQFF	TGTGCCAGCAGCTTAGTTCTAGCGGGGGGGAATCGTAATGAGCAGTTCTTC
TRBJ2-3	.	TRBV9	.	CASSGRYSPDTQYF	TGTGCCAGCAGCGGAAGATACTCTCCAGATACGCAGTATTTT
TRBJ2-7	.	TRBV2	TRBD1	CASSGTGGYEQYF	TGTGCCAGTTCCGGGACAGGGGGCTACGAGCAGTACTTC
TRBJ1-6	.	TRBV9	.	CASSRDSEANYNSPLHF	TGTGCCAGCAGCAGAGACAGCGAAGCTAACTATAATTCACCCCTCCACTTT
TRBJ2-2	.	TRBV7-3	.	CASIRGNTGELFF	TGTGCCAGCATACGAGGGAACACCGGGGAGCTGTTTTTT
TRBJ1-3	once	TRBV10-3	.	CAIRQAPGGNTIYF	TGTGCCATCAGACAGGCCCCCGGGGGAAACACCATATATTTT
TRBJ2-2	once	TRBV10-2	TRBD1	CAPNTARDSPIYANTGELFF	TGCGCCCCCAACACGGCCCGGGACAGCCCGATTTACGCGAACACCGGGGAGCTGTTTTTT
TRBJ2-1	.	TRBV6-1	.	CASSDVTSPFF	TGTGCCAGCAGTGACGTGACTAGTCCGTTCTTC
TRBJ2-7	.	TRBV6-1	.	CASRELGGNPYEQYF	TGTGCCAGCAGGGAGCTCGGGGGTAACCCCTACGAGCAGTACTTC
TRBJ1-2	few	TRBV2	.	CASSESRDGYTF	TGTGCCAGCAGTGAGAGCAGGGATGGCTACACCTTC
TRBJ2-2	.	TRBV18	.	CASSRIQGAPNTGELFF	TGTGCCAGCTCACGCATACAGGGTGCCCCGAACACCGGGGAGCTGTTTTTT
TRBJ1-3	once	TRBV30	.	CAWSVWADTIYF	TGTGCCTGGAGTGTTTGGGCAGACACCATATATTTT
TRBJ2-3	.	TRBV10-3	.	CASGRGEGTDTQYF	TGTGCCTCGGGGCGGGGTGAGGGCACAGATACGCAGTATTTT
TRBJ1-2	.	TRBV11-2	.	CASSTEDSDFNYGYTF	TGTGCCAGCAGCACCGAGGACAGCGACTTTAACTATGGCTACACCTTC
TRBJ2-3	.	TRBV27	TRBD2	CASSLRGLAASTDTQYF	TGTGCCAGCAGTCTTAGGGGACTAGCGGCTAGCACAGATACGCAGTATTTT
TRBJ1-1	.	TRBV15	.	CATSRDPGRTEAFF	TGTGCCACCAGCAGAGATCCGGGAAGAACTGAAGCTTTCTTT
TRBJ2-5	.	TRBV4-1	.	CASSQDRGVGETQYF	TGCGCCAGCAGCCAAGACAGGGGAGTTGGGGAGACCCAGTACTTC
TRBJ2-5	.	TRBV7-9	.	CASSLAEAVQETQYF	TGTGCCAGCAGCTTAGCGGAAGCGGTCCAAGAGACCCAGTACTTC
TRBJ2-1	once	TRBV29-1	.	CSDIKDNEQFF	TGCAGCGACATAAAAGACAATGAGCAGTTCTTC
TRBJ2-3	.	TRBV6-1	TRBD2	CASSELAGGPDTQYF	TGTGCCAGCAGTGAGCTAGCGGGAGGGCCAGATACGCAGTATTTT
TRBJ2-1	.	TRBV27	.	CASSFQGWNEQFF	TGTGCCAGCAGTTTTCAGGGATGGAATGAGCAGTTCTTC
TRBJ2-7	.	TRBV28	.	CASTRTGYSYEQYF	TGTGCCAGCACTAGAACAGGTTACTCCTACGAGCAGTACTTC
TRBJ2-1	.	TRBV11-2	.	CASSLVFRNEQFF	TGTGCCAGCAGCTTAGTGTTCCGCAATGAGCAGTTCTTC
TRBJ1-2	.	TRBV6-5	TRBD1	CASTTGQKFYGYTF	TGTGCCAGCACCACGGGACAGAAGTTCTATGGCTACACCTTC
TRBJ2-5	.	TRBV29-1	TRBD2	CSVEDTGGLRTQYF	TGCAGCGTTGAAGATACGGGAGGCCTTAGGACCCAGTACTTC